The 20 T cell receptor beta chains presented below share a single source sample, sequenced in a study of shared clonotypes between healthy human individuals (dated by TCRdb to about 2020). Library method: the immunoSEQ multiplex PCR assay. Drawn from immuneACCESS, this table holds only the in-frame rearrangements with V and J called that TCRdb kept. Clones are partly lost; checked studies trace under half to an unresolved V gene and leave the rest unexplained. For this sample there are approximately 320,000 clones; around 86% appear just once. The leading ten clones occupy about 16% of the sample. Sequenced sample: memory CD8+ T cells sorted from blood. The cell subset or site label, as the study defines it: CD45RO+ cells pooled with CCR7-negative TemRA cells. All receptors come from a man younger than 30 in good health.

This clone was picked up one time. The rearrangement joins TRBV5-1 to TRBJ2-1, with 9 nucleotides matching TRBD2. Germline assignment: CDR1 SGHRS and CDR2 YFSETQ. This CDR3 spans 16 amino acids. With V trimmed by 5 bases and J by 8 bases, 14 bases remained unmatched. The CDR3: CASSLNVIAGVHEQFF. The CDR3 nucleotides read TGCGCCAGCAGTTTGAATGTGATAGCGGGGGTCCATGAGCAGTTCTTC.

J is TRBJ2-7 and V is TRBV5-8; 8 nucleotides agree with TRBD1. V shed 4 bases, J shed 3 bases, and the junction held 6 bases outside the gene matches. Germline CDR1 and CDR2: SGHTS and YDEGEE. CDR3 size: 14 residues. The CDR3 sequence is CASSRRDRSYEQYF. The CDR3 DNA is TGTGCCAGCAGCCGCCGGGACAGGAGCTACGAGCAGTACTTC.

The chain links TRBV6-5 to TRBJ2-1; TRBD2 aligns across 9 bases. This CDR3 has 14 residues. Germline CDR1 and CDR2: MNHEY and SVGAGI. With V trimmed by 11 bases and J by 1 base, 6 bases remained unmatched. The CDR3 loop is CAVLSGSSYNEQFF. The CDR3 DNA sequence: TGTGCCGTTCTTAGCGGGAGTTCCTACAATGAGCAGTTCTTC.

The gene calls are TRBV4-1 and TRBJ2-7, with D perhaps matching TRBD2 (6 bases). Trimming cost V 4 bases and J 4 bases, with 20 bases left between them. Germline lookup yields CDR1 MGHRA and CDR2 YSYEKL. The CDR3 is made up of 16 amino acids. In DNA form, the CDR3 reads TGCGCCAGCAGCCGACCTCGAGGCGGAGGGTGGTACGAGCAGTACTTC. Encoded protein: CASSRPRGGGWYEQYF.

The CDR3: CASSWGQGNEQYF. CDR3 in DNA: TGTGCCAGCAGTTGGGGACAGGGTAACGAGCAGTACTTC. The chain joins TRBV27 to TRBJ2-7; 9 nucleotides agree with TRBD1. CDR3 length equals 13 residues. V trimming: 4 bases; J trimming: 5 bases; junction bases outside the gene matches: 3. The V gene's germline CDR1 is MNHEY and CDR2 SMNVEV (reference sequence).

The genes are TRBV6-6 and TRBJ1-2; TRBD1 is a possible D gene (6 bases). The germline V and J ends were trimmed by 5 bases and 4 bases, with 11 bases remaining between them. Germline-derived CDR1 and CDR2 are MNHNY and SVGAGI (reference sequence). CDR3 length equals 13 residues. The DNA of the CDR3 is TGTGCCAGCAGTCCAACAGGGAGCTATGGCTACACCTTC. Protein sequence: CASSPTGSYGYTF.

V is TRBV7-2 and J is TRBJ2-7; the D gene is possibly TRBD2 (5 bases). In germline, CDR1 is SGHTA, CDR2 FQGNSA. V was clipped by 1 base and J by 4 bases, with 17 bases between them. The CDR3 sequence is 16 residues long. CDR3 sequence reads: CASSLGESRGFYEQYF. The CDR3 nucleotides are TGTGCCAGCAGCTTAGGGGAGTCAAGAGGCTTTTACGAGCAGTACTTC. The full variable domain, in which reference TRBV7-2 and TRBJ2-7 provide the parts outside the CDR3, is GAGVSQSPSNKVTEKGKDVELRCDPISGHTALYWYRQSLGQGLEFLIYFQGNSAPDKSGLPSDRFSAERTGGSVSTLTIQRTQQEDSAVYLCASSLGESRGFYEQYFGPGTRLTVT.

The CDR3 DNA reads as TGTGCCAGCAGTTTCAGACAGGGGTGGACTGAAGCTTTCTTT. Its protein is CASSFRQGWTEAFF. The chain has TRBV28 and TRBJ1-1; 8 bases are shared with TRBD1. The CDR3 contains 14 residues. V was clipped by 3 bases and J by 5 bases; unmatched bases: 5. From germline, CDR1 is MDHEN and CDR2 SYDVKM.

The V gene is TRBV6-6, the J gene TRBJ1-2; 10 bases line up with TRBD1. This CDR3 region has 15 residues. The junction had 8 bases not matched to a gene; V was cut back by 5 bases and J by 5 bases. Per the germline V gene, CDR1 is MNHNY and CDR2 is SVGAGI (reference sequence). The CDR3 region has the DNA TGTGCCAGCAGTCGGGGGACAGGGGTTTGGTATGGCTACACCTTC. It encodes CASSRGTGVWYGYTF.

The chain carries TRBV6-5 and TRBJ2-1; 13 bases align to TRBD2. CDR1 is MNHEY and CDR2 is SVGAGI in the germline V gene. This CDR3 is 15 amino acids long. V lost 1 base and J lost 13; bases outside the gene matches: 7. CDR3 amino acids: CASSYLRTSGGIQFF. CDR3 coding DNA: TGTGCCAGCAGTTACTTGAGGACTAGCGGGGGTATTCAGTTCTTC.

The chain carries TRBV5-1 and TRBJ1-1; D gene unclear. The CDR3 length is 18 residues. Deletions cut 2 bases from V and 0 bases from J, with 20 bases between. The germline gives CDR1 SGHRS, CDR2 YFSETQ. The CDR3 DNA follows: TGCGCCAGCAGCTTTTCGGAGAACGTTTGGAACATGAACACTGAAGCTTTCTTT. This codes for CASSFSENVWNMNTEAFF.

This chain joins TRBV27 and TRBJ1-1, with TRBD1 as a possible D gene (5 bases). Between the trimmed V and J ends, which lost 2 bases and 3 bases, there was a span of 16 bases. Germline lookup yields CDR1 MNHEY and CDR2 SMNVEV (reference sequence). The CDR3 sequence is 16 residues long. This CDR3 is CASSLTVWGGYTEAFF. For the CDR3, the DNA is TGTGCCAGCAGTTTAACCGTATGGGGCGGATACACTGAAGCTTTCTTT.

This chain uses TRBV10-3 with TRBJ2-7; 7 nucleotides agree with TRBD1. Germline V gene lookup returns CDR1 ENHRY and CDR2 SYGVKD. This CDR3 comprises 14 residues. V shed 1 base and J 3 bases; nucleotides not matched to a gene: 3. The CDR3: CAISELRQGYEQYF. The CDR3, as DNA: TGTGCCATCAGTGAGTTAAGACAGGGCTACGAGCAGTACTTC.

This clone was found a few times. The gene calls are TRBV7-9 and TRBJ1-1, with 7 nucleotides matching TRBD1. This CDR3 spans 14 amino acids. The V segment lost 3 bases and the J segment 6 bases; nucleotides outside the gene matches: 7. Looked up from germline, CDR1 is SEHNR and CDR2 is FQNEAQ (reference sequence). The CDR3 spells CASSFWTGSPEAFF. CDR3 nucleotide sequence: TGTGCCAGCAGCTTTTGGACAGGATCCCCTGAAGCTTTCTTT. Full variable domain (missing parts from reference TRBV7-9 and TRBJ1-1): DTGVSQNPRHKITKRGQNVTFRCDPISEHNRLYWYRQTLGQGPEFLTYFQNEAQLEKSRLLSDRFSAERPKGSFSTLEIQRTEQGDSAMYLCASSFWTGSPEAFFGQGTRLTVV.

This clone has just a few counts. The V call is TRBV11-1, the J call TRBJ2-5; 13 nucleotides line up with TRBD2. Germline lookup yields CDR1 SGHAT and CDR2 FQDESV (reference sequence). V gave up 4 bases and J gave up 3 bases; unmatched junction bases: 2. The CDR3 consists of 15 residues. CDR3: CASSWTSGGEETQYF. The CDR3 region has the DNA TGTGCCAGCAGCTGGACTAGCGGGGGCGAAGAGACCCAGTACTTC.

V usage is TRBV2 and J usage is TRBJ2-5; 8 nucleotides match TRBD2. The CDR3 has 15 residues. Germline-derived CDR1 and CDR2 are SNHLY and FYNNEI. With V trimmed by 8 bases and J by 3 bases, 11 bases remained unmatched. DNA of the CDR3: TGTGCCAGCCGAAGGGGCGGGGGGTACAAAGAGACCCAGTACTTC. This encodes CASRRGGGYKETQYF.

This chain uses TRBV6-5 with TRBJ1-5, with D hard to call. Germline V gives CDR1 MNHEY, CDR2 SVGAGI. The CDR3 runs 15 residues. Trimming stripped 2 bases from V and 1 base from J, with 9 bases between. The CDR3 loop is CASSYGPRSNQPQHF. Written as DNA, the CDR3 is TGTGCCAGCAGTTACGGTCCCAGAAGCAATCAGCCCCAGCATTTT.

The genes are TRBV7-9 and TRBJ2-7; D ambiguous. V was trimmed by 4 bases and J by 2 bases, leaving 9 bases between them. CDR3 length: 13 amino acids. CDR1 and CDR2 from the germline V gene are SEHNR and FQNEAQ (reference sequence). This CDR3 is CASSSDPPYEQYF. The CDR3 DNA reads as TGTGCCAGCAGCTCGGACCCTCCCTACGAGCAGTACTTC.

V usage is TRBV9 and J usage is TRBJ2-1; D possibly uses TRBD1 or TRBD2 (6 bases each). The CDR3 totals 15 residues. CDR1 is SGDLS and CDR2 is YYNGEE in the germline V gene. The V end was cut by 4 bases, the J end by 7 bases, with 18 bases between. For the CDR3, the DNA is TGTGCCAGCAGCATCCGATGGGGGGCGCAGAATGAGCAGTTCTTC. It yields the protein CASSIRWGAQNEQFF.

The rearrangement uses TRBV28 and TRBJ1-6; a weak D match, TRBD1 (6 bases). Germline loops: CDR1 MDHEN, CDR2 SYDVKM. Trimming shortened V by 1 base and J by 11 bases, and 12 bases separated the two germline ends. The CDR3 has 14 residues. CDR3 bases: TGTGCCAGCAGTTTATCAGGGGCGCCGACACCCCTCCACTTT. Translation: CASSLSGAPTPLHF.